This T cell receptor (beta chain) was sequenced for a study of CD8 T cells in ankylosing spondylitis. Ten or more counts support this clonotype. Its antigen is not identified. Whole-study results and caveats: Seemingly distinctive of ankylosing spondylitis blood was a TCR beta motif formed by eight highly homologous variants. Disease-linked clones reportedly concentrated significantly in matched ankylosing spondylitis synovial fluid.

TCRdb re-analysed the 5' RACE reads in MiXCR, keeping a single row per CDR3 protein. The sample shows fewer than 550,000 distinct CDR3 sequences, approximately 5.3% of them seen only once. The clonotype comes from a male donor with ankylosing spondylitis. Sequenced input: blood, either unsorted or a sorted T cell fraction (not recorded which).

The chain's CDR3 is CASSYAYEQYF. The CDR3 coding sequence is TGTGCCAGCAGTTATGCCTACGAGCAGTACTTC. This sequence joins TRBV6-2 or TRBV6-3 and TRBJ2-7; D gene ambiguous. V shed 3 bases and J shed 2 bases, with 2 bases lying between them. This CDR3 contains 11 residues. CDR1 and CDR2 from the germline V gene are MNHEY and SVGEGT.